The 26 T cell receptor beta chains below all came from one sample that was sequenced in a study of T-cell memory formation after mild COVID-19. Each CDR3 protein gets one entry after TCRdb re-called the 5' RACE reads with MiXCR. The sample has 540,000 or so distinct CDR3 sequences, 20% seen once. Sequencing was carried out using PBMCs or a T cell subset sorted from them (not recorded which). The receptors derive from an adult woman who had mild COVID-19 (a few samples of this study predate the infection). Cell type and time point are not known.

V and J are TRBV7-2 and TRBJ2-3; D uncertain. The germline V gene has CDR1 SGHTA and CDR2 FQGNSA. With 3 bases removed from V and 3 bases from J, the gap between germline ends came to 10 bases. This CDR3 is 14 amino acids long. The CDR3 loop is CASSLTYGTDTQYF. In nucleotides, the CDR3 is TGTGCCAGCAGCTTGACGTACGGGACAGATACGCAGTATTTT. Supplemented by reference TRBV7-2 and TRBJ2-3, the full variable domain reads GAGVSQSPSNKVTEKGKDVELRCDPISGHTALYWYRQSLGQGLEFLIYFQGNSAPDKSGLPSDRFSAERTGGSVSTLTIQRTQQEDSAVYLCASSLTYGTDTQYFGPGTRLTVL.

This clonotype was observed a few times. The rearrangement uses TRBV18 and TRBJ1-6; TRBD1 is a possible D gene (6 bases). CDR1 and CDR2 from the germline V gene are KGHSH and LQKENI. This CDR3 comprises 16 residues. V was pared by 5 bases and J by 0 bases, with 11 bases between. CDR3 bases: TGTGCCAGCTCAGGAGGGGGGAGCTCCTATAATTCACCCCTCCACTTT. Protein sequence: CASSGGGSSYNSPLHF. Full variable domain (missing parts from reference TRBV18 and TRBJ1-6): NAGVMQNPRHLVRRRGQEARLRCSPMKGHSHVYWYRQLPEEGLKFMVYLQKENIIDESGMPKERFSAEFPKEGPSILRIQQVVRGDSAAYFCASSGGGSSYNSPLHFGNGTRLTVT.

This clonotype was counted between two and nine times. V gene TRBV24-1 combines with J gene TRBJ2-7, with D perhaps TRBD2 (6 bases). Germline V lookup: CDR1 KGHDR, CDR2 SFDVKD. V lost 4 bases, J lost 6 bases, and 15 bases lay in between. This CDR3 is built from 14 residues. The CDR3 region is CATSETGTSSEQYF. The CDR3 DNA is TGTGCCACCAGTGAAACCGGGACTTCCAGCGAGCAGTACTTC.

The V and J genes are TRBV20-1 and TRBJ2-7; D is ambiguous. The CDR3 consists of 12 residues. V was pared by 5 bases and J by 3 bases, with 11 bases between. The germline V gene has CDR1 DFQATT and CDR2 SNEGSKA (reference sequence). This CDR3 is CSAGENLYEQYF. CDR3 bases: TGCAGTGCTGGCGAGAATCTCTACGAGCAGTACTTC.

The table lists this clonotype with a few counts. The V gene is TRBV12-3 or TRBV12-4, the J gene TRBJ2-7; weak D call: TRBD2 (5 bases). The CDR3 is made up of 13 amino acids. With 8 bases removed from V and 0 bases from J, the gap between germline ends came to 11 bases. CDR3 residues: CASGLANSYEQYF. The CDR3 bases are TGTGCCAGCGGGCTAGCCAACTCCTACGAGCAGTACTTC.

The CDR3 bases are TGCAGTGCTAGCCATAGCGGGGAAATCTTGGGAGATACGCAGTATTTT. It codes for CSASHSGEILGDTQYF. The chain carries TRBV20-1 and TRBJ2-3; 8 bases are a match to TRBD2. CDR1 is DFQATT, CDR2 SNEGSKA, per germline (reference sequence). The J segment lost 5 bases and the V segment lost 3 bases, leaving 13 bases of the junction unmatched. This CDR3 is built from 16 residues.

On this clonotype: A much more abundant neighbour one base away suggests this may be a read error. V usage is TRBV5-5 and J usage is TRBJ2-3; tentative D call: TRBD2 (5 bases). CDR1 is SGHKS, CDR2 YYEKEE, per germline (reference sequence). CDR3 length: 15 amino acids. The V gene lost 0 bases and the J gene lost 5 bases, with 13 bases spanning the gap. The CDR3 loop is CASSLDGRGKDTQYF. In DNA, the CDR3 is TGTGCCAGCAGCTTGGATGGGAGAGGCAAAGATACGCAGTATTTT.

This clonotype turned up a few times. The V and J genes are TRBV3-1 and TRBJ2-1; maybe TRBD1 (5 bases). Trimming took off 4 bases at V and 11 bases at J, with 12 bases between the two ends. Looked up from germline, CDR1 is LGHDT and CDR2 is YNNKEL (reference sequence). The CDR3 sequence is 12 residues long. The CDR3 bases are TGTGCCAGCAGCCCTAGGGGCGGCAAGCAGTTCTTC. Translated, it gives CASSPRGGKQFF.

This clonotype has ten or more counts. V usage is TRBV29-1 and J usage is TRBJ2-1; D tentatively fits TRBD1 or TRBD2 (6 bases each). The CDR3 runs to 12 residues. Germline assignment: CDR1 SQVTM and CDR2 ANQGSEA. V lost 2 bases, J lost 9 bases, and 11 bases lay in between. CDR3 DNA sequence: TGCAGCGTTGAAAAGGGGGGTGTTGAGCAGTTCTTC. Protein sequence: CSVEKGGVEQFF.

The chain recombines TRBV12-3 or TRBV12-4 with TRBJ2-7, with 7 bases lining up with TRBD1. Unmatched junction bases numbered 13, after V lost 5 bases and J lost 6 bases. CDR3 length equals 15 residues. CDR3 bases: TGTGCCAGCAGTGTAACAGGGGATCGACCTCGCGAGCAGTACTTC. Translating gives CASSVTGDRPREQYF.

This chain uses TRBV20-1 with TRBJ2-5; 8 nucleotides match TRBD2. V shed 0 bases, J shed 1 base, and the junction held 7 bases outside the gene matches. This CDR3 region has 16 residues. Germline CDR1 and CDR2: DFQATT and SNEGSKA (reference sequence). The CDR3 DNA follows: TGCAGTGCTAGAGATTTGGCGGGGGGTAGCCAAGAGACCCAGTACTTC. The encoded protein is CSARDLAGGSQETQYF.

The gene calls are TRBV20-1 and TRBJ2-3, with D perhaps matching TRBD1 (6 bases). The CDR3 has 16 amino acids. From germline, CDR1 is DFQATT and CDR2 SNEGSKA (reference sequence). Trimming cost V 0 bases and J 1 base, with 14 bases left between them. The CDR3 is CSARDYREKGTDTQYF. As DNA, the CDR3 is TGCAGTGCTAGAGACTACAGGGAAAAAGGCACAGATACGCAGTATTTT.

This clonotype showed up just a few times. This chain uses TRBV5-1 with TRBJ2-4, with D unclear. Trimming took 3 bases from V and 0 from J, leaving 4 bases between them. Germline V CDR1 and CDR2: SGHRS, YFSETQ. This CDR3 contains 13 residues. The CDR3, as DNA: TGCGCCAGCAGCTCGACAGCCAAAAACATTCAGTACTTC. This codes for CASSSTAKNIQYF. The full variable domain, its missing parts supplied by reference TRBV5-1 and TRBJ2-4, is KAGVTQTPRYLIKTRGQQVTLSCSPISGHRSVSWYQQTPGQGLQFLFEYFSETQRNKGNFPGRFSGRQFSNSRSEMNVSTLELGDSALYLCASSSTAKNIQYFGAGTRLSVL.

V gene TRBV2 combines with J gene TRBJ1-1; no firm D call. This CDR3 spans 12 amino acids. Germline values: CDR1 SNHLY, CDR2 FYNNEI. Trimming cost V 4 bases and J 5 bases, with 8 bases left between them. The CDR3 DNA sequence: TGTGCCAGCAGTGCCATAGGGACTGAAGCTTTCTTT. Protein: CASSAIGTEAFF.

The chain links TRBV29-1 to TRBJ1-1, with a possible D match to TRBD1 (5 bases). CDR3 length equals 12 residues. From germline, CDR1 is SQVTM and CDR2 ANQGSEA. V gave up 7 bases and J gave up 1 base, with 10 bases separating them. CDR3 in amino acids: CSAGQGNTEAFF. CDR3 nucleotide sequence: TGCAGCGCTGGTCAGGGGAACACTGAAGCTTTCTTT.

The chain couples TRBV20-1 to TRBJ2-5, with TRBD2 matching over 10 bases. After removal of 3 bases from V and 2 bases from J, the junction contained 3 bases not matched to a gene. The germline gives CDR1 DFQATT, CDR2 SNEGSKA (reference sequence). This CDR3 has 14 residues. The CDR3 loop is CSASQLAGQETQYF. Here the CDR3 DNA reads TGCAGTGCTAGCCAACTAGCGGGGCAAGAGACCCAGTACTTC.

At least ten counts were recorded for this clonotype. The chain joins TRBV24-1 to TRBJ2-3, with 7 nucleotides matching TRBD1. In germline, CDR1 is KGHDR, CDR2 SFDVKD. The CDR3 runs to 15 residues. Germline trimming cut 7 bases from V and 5 bases from J; bases unmatched to any gene: 11. This CDR3 is CATSPQGVGGDTQYF. The CDR3 region has the DNA TGTGCCACCAGCCCCCAGGGGGTAGGAGGAGATACGCAGTATTTT.

The chain joins TRBV20-1 to TRBJ2-3; either TRBD1 or TRBD2 may supply D (5 bases each). This CDR3 comprises 13 residues. The V gene's germline CDR1 is DFQATT and CDR2 SNEGSKA (reference sequence). Trimming pared 4 bases from V and 2 bases from J, leaving 10 bases between. The DNA of the CDR3 is TGCAGTGCTACAGGGACCCACACAGATACGCAGTATTTT. Protein sequence: CSATGTHTDTQYF.

A few counts support this clonotype. V gene TRBV7-2 combines with J gene TRBJ2-7; 10 nucleotides agree with TRBD2. V trimming: 5 bases; J trimming: 3 bases; junction bases outside the gene matches: 10. Germline V gene lookup returns CDR1 SGHTA and CDR2 FQGNSA. CDR3 length: 16 residues. Here the CDR3 DNA reads TGTGCCAGCAGCGCCACAAAACTAGCGGGGTTCTACGAGCAGTACTTC. It specifies CASSATKLAGFYEQYF.

This clonotype occurred many times. The chain employs TRBV27 and TRBJ2-1, with 8 positions matching TRBD1. The CDR3 spans 15 residues. CDR1 is MNHEY, CDR2 SMNVEV, per germline (reference sequence). Trimming took 5 bases from V and 9 from J; bases not matched to a gene: 12. CDR3 nucleotides: TGTGCCAGCAGTCCGTCAGGGGGCCAGTGGGGTGAGCAGTTCTTC. Protein product: CASSPSGGQWGEQFF.

This clonotype was observed a few times. The chain joins TRBV7-8 to TRBJ2-1; 11 nucleotides match TRBD2. After removal of 5 bases from V and 0 bases from J, the junction contained 6 bases not matched to a gene. This CDR3 has 17 amino acids. Germline assignment: CDR1 SGHVS and CDR2 FQNEAQ. The CDR3 region has the DNA TGTGCCAGCAGCCTTAGCGGGGGGGGCAGCTCCTACAATGAGCAGTTCTTC. Encoded protein: CASSLSGGGSSYNEQFF.

This clonotype was seen repeatedly, ten times or more. The genes are TRBV7-9 and TRBJ2-3; 7 nucleotides line up with TRBD1. V lost 3 bases, J lost 2 bases, and 5 bases stayed unmatched. The CDR3 consists of 15 residues. Per the germline V gene, CDR1 is SEHNR and CDR2 is FQNEAQ (reference sequence). This CDR3 is CASSFRDSLTDTQYF. The CDR3 DNA sequence: TGTGCCAGCAGCTTCCGGGACAGTCTCACAGATACGCAGTATTTT.

This chain joins TRBV14 and TRBJ1-4; D might be TRBD1 (5 bases). This CDR3 contains 16 residues. CDR1 and CDR2 from the germline V gene are SGHDN and FVKESK. Trimming removed 4 bases from V and 1 base from J, with 13 bases in between. The CDR3 nucleotides are TGTGCCAGCAGCCGACGGAGGGGTTTAACTAATGAAAAACTGTTTTTT. Translated: CASSRRRGLTNEKLFF.

In its sample, this clonotype was seen a few times. The rearrangement links TRBV7-8 to TRBJ2-7; 7 bases are shared with TRBD1. This CDR3 has 13 residues. V lost 5 bases, J lost 5 bases, and 6 bases stayed unmatched. Germline V gives CDR1 SGHVS, CDR2 FQNEAQ. DNA of the CDR3: TGTGCCAGCAGCATTGACAGGGTCCACGAGCAGTACTTC. Its protein product is CASSIDRVHEQYF.

This clonotype was detected only a few times. The chain joins TRBV7-9 to TRBJ1-2, with 7 positions matching TRBD1. The V segment lost 5 bases and the J segment 7 bases; nucleotides outside the gene matches: 10. The CDR3 is 14 residues long. Germline CDR1 SEHNR, CDR2 FQNEAQ (reference sequence). The CDR3 here is CASSTGEGSSGYTF. In nucleotides, the CDR3 is TGTGCCAGCAGCACAGGGGAGGGATCCAGTGGCTACACCTTC.

This clonotype occurred a few times. The chain has TRBV7-9 and TRBJ1-1; D ambiguous. This CDR3 is built from 13 residues. In germline, CDR1 is SEHNR, CDR2 FQNEAQ (reference sequence). Between the trimmed V and J ends, which lost 4 bases and 1 base, there was a span of 7 bases. The CDR3 DNA is TGTGCCAGCAGCTATACTACGAACACTGAAGCTTTCTTT. This sequence encodes CASSYTTNTEAFF.